Sequencing of this T cell receptor beta chain was carried out in a study of T cell repertoires in cytomegalovirus infection. Findings of the study overall: Dominating the ex vivo response were TCR beta clonotypes that were CMV-specific and HLA-C-restricted. Frequencies of public TCR beta families were cumulated, and this identified carriers of CMV plus the relevant HLA.

Concerning this clonotype itself: Antigen: not known. One end of the junction varies from germline; a read error may be responsible.

The CDR3 length is 12 residues. Germline loops: CDR1 SGHTA, CDR2 FQGNSA. TCRdb reanalysed the reads using MiXCR and keeps one entry per CDR3 protein. The sample yields 100,000 or so distinct CDR3 sequences, around 40% seen once. The gene calls are TRBV7-2 and TRBJ2-1, with a tentative D call TRBD2 (5 bases). The source was CD8+ T cells from cultured PBMCs, collected from culture after CMV antigen stimulation. The clonotype was recovered from a human donor in good health (CMV status not recorded). Some clones in this sample may be carry-over from other donors' samples. Written as DNA, the CDR3 is TGTGCCAGCAGTCAAGGGTCGGATCCGAGGGTCTTC. Protein product: CASSQGSDPRVF.